This T cell receptor beta chain comes out of a study of T cell repertoires in cytomegalovirus infection. Study results and caveats: Based on cumulative public TCR beta family frequency, carriers of CMV plus the relevant HLA were identified. What dominated the ex vivo response were HLA-C-restricted CMV-specific TCR beta clonotypes.

From the reads, TCRdb called clonotypes with MiXCR, one entry per CDR3 protein. The table records approximately 120,000 distinct CDR3 sequences, under 30% of them present only once. In its sample, this clonotype was seen many times. Its antigen remains unidentified. This clonotype was sampled from a human donor in good health (CMV status not recorded). Some clones in this sample may be carry-over from other donors' samples. Sequencing used CD8+ T cells from cultured PBMCs, obtained from culture after CMV antigen stimulation.

The CDR3 sequence: CASRATGTSPLHF. The CDR3, as DNA: TGTGCCAGCAGGGCGACAGGGACTTCACCCCTCCACTTT. This sequence joins TRBV7-8 and TRBJ1-6, with 7 bases identical to TRBD1. Germline trimming cut 6 bases from V and 9 bases from J; bases unmatched to any gene: 5. Looked up from germline, CDR1 is SGHVS and CDR2 is FQNEAQ. CDR3 length equals 13 residues.